This is a list of T cell receptor beta chains from one sample in a study of blood T cell repertoires in COVID-19. Clones were sequenced by immunoSEQ multiplex PCR, and TCRdb holds only the in-frame ones, with some missing. The sample records roughly 70,000 clones, roughly 72% being singletons. The sample taken for sequencing was peripheral blood. These receptors were obtained from a man aged 55 to 69 with COVID-19, enrolled during active disease. Each CDR3 is given with its conserved first and last residue. A D gene is named only where the DNA matches it firmly. Clone size is shown for a subset of rows, as once, few, many or a class of expanded clone.

J,size,V,length,D,DNA,CDR3
TRBJ1-1,.,TRBV28,12,.,TGTGCCAGCAGTTTTTACCGGGCTGAAGCTTTCTTT,CASSFYRAEAFF
TRBJ2-5,once,TRBV30,14,TRBD2,TGTGCCTGGAGGTCTAGCGGAATTCTTGGGACCCAGTACTTC,CAWRSSGILGTQYF
TRBJ2-7,.,TRBV5-5,14,TRBD2,TGTGCCAGCAGCTTTTTCGGACTAGCTTCCGAGCAGTACTTC,CASSFFGLASEQYF
TRBJ2-7,.,TRBV7-9,14,TRBD1,TGTGCCAGCAGCGCACAGGGGGCGTTTGACGAGCAGTACTTC,CASSAQGAFDEQYF
TRBJ2-2,few,TRBV5-1,15,.,TGCGCCAGCAGTCCAGCAGGGTATAATACCGGGGAGCTGTTTTTT,CASSPAGYNTGELFF
TRBJ2-5,.,TRBV19,14,.,TGTGCCAGTAGGCCGGACCCTAGCTATGAGACCCAGTACTTC,CASRPDPSYETQYF
TRBJ2-7,few,TRBV27,11,.,TGTGCCGCTAGAGTCCGGGGCGAGCAGTACTTC,CAARVRGEQYF
TRBJ1-6,.,TRBV11-2,12,.,TGTGCCAGCAGCTCAAATAATTCACCCCTCCACTTT,CASSSNNSPLHF
TRBJ1-1,.,TRBV11-2,14,.,TGTGCCAGCAGCTTAGATCGGGACAAGGTAAAGGCTTTCTTT,CASSLDRDKVKAFF
TRBJ1-5,few,TRBV12-3/TRBV12-4,13,.,TGTGCCAGCAGTTTACGGGGTAATCAGCCCCAGCATTTT,CASSLRGNQPQHF
TRBJ1-1,.,TRBV19,13,.,TGTGCCAGTAATTATAGGGGTGGCACTGAAGCTTTCTTT,CASNYRGGTEAFF
TRBJ2-3,.,TRBV29-1,15,TRBD1,TGCAGCGCCACCTGGCGACAGGGGAACGCAGATACGCAGTATTTT,CSATWRQGNADTQYF
TRBJ2-7,.,TRBV4-1,16,TRBD2,TGCGCCAGCAGCCAAGATGTCGCGGGGGTCTCCTACGAGCAGTACTTC,CASSQDVAGVSYEQYF
TRBJ2-7,.,TRBV30,13,TRBD2,TGTGCCTGGAGTCCCTGGGGGGGATCCGAGCAGTACTTC,CAWSPWGGSEQYF
TRBJ1-5,.,TRBV12-5,16,.,TGTGCTAGTGTCCGGGGTCCGGCCCAAAGGAATCAGCCCCAGCATTTT,CASVRGPAQRNQPQHF
TRBJ2-2,once,TRBV11-3,14,.,TGTGCCAGCAGGAGAGACAGGAACACCGGGGAGCTGTTTTTT,CASRRDRNTGELFF
TRBJ2-1,many,TRBV5-1,11,.,TGCGCCAGCAGCCTAACTAATGAGCAGTTCTTC,CASSLTNEQFF
TRBJ1-6,.,TRBV5-1,16,.,TGCGCCAGCAGCTTGGTGAGCCTAGGGGTTAGATCACCCCTCCACTTT,CASSLVSLGVRSPLHF
TRBJ1-6,many,TRBV2,14,.,TGTGCCAGCAGACGGAGCTCCTATAATTCACCCCTCCACTTT,CASRRSSYNSPLHF
TRBJ2-1,.,TRBV5-4,16,.,TGTGCCAGCAGCTCCGCCAACCAGCGGTCACGGAATGAGCAGTTCTTC,CASSSANQRSRNEQFF
TRBJ1-1,.,TRBV10-3,19,.,TGTGCCACTAAGGCTGGGAGTATGGGGGGGTTTATTAGGGGCACTGAAGCTTTCTTT,CATKAGSMGGFIRGTEAFF
TRBJ2-2,.,TRBV5-5,16,TRBD2,TGTGCCAGCAGCTATTTTAGCGGGGCGAACACCGGGGAGCTGTTTTTT,CASSYFSGANTGELFF
TRBJ2-5,.,TRBV5-1,15,TRBD2,TGCGCCAGCAGCTTACGACTAGCGGGCCAAGAGACCCAGTACTTC,CASSLRLAGQETQYF
TRBJ2-1,.,TRBV7-9,16,TRBD2,TGTGCCAGCAGCCTTAAACCGGGACTAGCGTACAATGAGCAGTTCTTC,CASSLKPGLAYNEQFF
TRBJ2-6,.,TRBV29-1,12,.,TGCACCGTATCTTCCGGGGCCAACGTCCTGACTTTC,CTVSSGANVLTF
TRBJ1-1,few,TRBV2,13,TRBD1,TGTGCCAGCAGTCTGGGACAGTCGACTGAAGCTTTCTTT,CASSLGQSTEAFF
TRBJ2-5,.,TRBV2,15,TRBD1,TGTGCCAGCAGAACTAGGACAGGGGGGATCGAGACCCAGTACTTC,CASRTRTGGIETQYF
TRBJ1-2,.,TRBV2,15,TRBD1,TGTGCCAGCTGGGACAGGGGCGACTCTTTGGATGGCTACACCTTC,CASWDRGDSLDGYTF
TRBJ2-2,.,TRBV27,16,TRBD1,TGTGCCAGCAGTTTTCGACAGGGCGCGAACACCGGGGAGCTGTTTTTT,CASSFRQGANTGELFF
TRBJ2-1,.,TRBV24-1,20,TRBD2,TGTGCCACCAGTGATTCGAGGGGAACAAGCGGGAGGGCCTTTAACGATGAGCAGTTCTTC,CATSDSRGTSGRAFNDEQFF
TRBJ1-1,.,TRBV28,14,.,TGTGCCAGCAGTTTATCTGGGCCGGACACTGAAGCTTTCTTT,CASSLSGPDTEAFF
TRBJ2-7,few,TRBV11-2,14,TRBD1,TGTGCCAGCAGCGCATGGGACAGTAGCTACGAGCAGTACTTC,CASSAWDSSYEQYF
TRBJ1-6,.,TRBV2,12,.,TGTGCCAGCAGGGGAGAAAGTTCACCCCTCCACTTT,CASRGESSPLHF
TRBJ2-3,.,TRBV24-1,15,.,TGTGCCACCAGTGACCCCGGAGGGAGTGCAGATACGCAGTATTTT,CATSDPGGSADTQYF
TRBJ1-1,.,TRBV6-2/TRBV6-3,14,TRBD1,TGTGCCAGCAGTTACTCGACAGGGGGGACTGAAGCTTTCTTT,CASSYSTGGTEAFF
TRBJ1-6,few,TRBV4-2,17,TRBD1,TGTGCCAGCAGCCCGAGGTTTCGGACAGGGGATAATTCACCCCTCCACTTT,CASSPRFRTGDNSPLHF
TRBJ2-5,.,TRBV19,15,TRBD2,TGTGCCAGTAGGAAGATAGCGGGAGTGGGGGAGACCCAGTACTTC,CASRKIAGVGETQYF
TRBJ2-1,few,TRBV6-6,16,TRBD2,TGTGCCAGCAGTTCCGTTCGGGGGGGTTCGTACAATGAGCAGTTCTTC,CASSSVRGGSYNEQFF
TRBJ2-3,few,TRBV7-9,15,TRBD2,TGTGCCACCCTCCTAGCGGGGGGGAGGGCAGATACGCAGTATTTT,CATLLAGGRADTQYF
TRBJ1-6,few,TRBV10-3,13,.,TGTGCCATCAGGGGACTTAATAATTCACCCCTCCACTTT,CAIRGLNNSPLHF
TRBJ2-1,few,TRBV5-1,14,.,TGCGCCAGCAGCTATGGGCGGGCCTACAATGAGCAGTTCTTC,CASSYGRAYNEQFF
TRBJ1-2,.,TRBV25-1,14,TRBD1,TGTGCCACCAAGGACAGGGGGACTCCCTATGGCTACACCTTC,CATKDRGTPYGYTF
TRBJ2-1,.,TRBV10-3,15,TRBD2,TGTGCCATCAGTGTTGGGAGCGGGGGGGTCAATGAGCAGTTCTTC,CAISVGSGGVNEQFF
TRBJ2-2,.,TRBV10-3,15,TRBD1,TGTGCCATCAGTGAGGGACAGGGGGCTGCCGGGGAGCTGTTTTTT,CAISEGQGAAGELFF
TRBJ2-3,.,TRBV29-1,15,.,TGCAGCGTTGAAGGGACACAAAAAGATGTAGATACGCAGTATTTT,CSVEGTQKDVDTQYF
TRBJ1-2,few,TRBV9,15,TRBD1,TGTGCCAGCAGCGCACCTGACAGGGGGGCTAAAGGCTACACCTTC,CASSAPDRGAKGYTF
TRBJ2-7,.,TRBV7-3,13,.,TGTGCCAGCAGCTATGGTCCAGGGGACGAGCAGTACTTC,CASSYGPGDEQYF
TRBJ2-7,.,TRBV7-2,15,TRBD2,TGTGCCAGCAGCTTACGGTCGGGAGGGGGCTACGAGCAGTACTTC,CASSLRSGGGYEQYF
TRBJ2-7,.,TRBV12-3/TRBV12-4,13,TRBD2,TGTGCCAGCAGTCCTCGACGGGGGGGCGAGCAGTACTTC,CASSPRRGGEQYF
TRBJ1-2,.,TRBV5-1,15,.,TGCGCCAGCAAGATCGCGGTGTCTTCTAACTATGGCTACACCTTC,CASKIAVSSNYGYTF
TRBJ2-7,.,TRBV2,14,.,TGTGCCAGCACCGTCGGCGGGGACGCATACGAGCAGTACTTC,CASTVGGDAYEQYF
TRBJ2-5,.,TRBV7-9,13,TRBD1,TGTGCCACCGCAGACAGGGAAGAGGAGACCCAGTACTTC,CATADREEETQYF
TRBJ2-2,.,TRBV24-1,14,TRBD1,TGTGCCACCAAACAGGGGTCGGGCGCCGGGGAGCTGTTTTTT,CATKQGSGAGELFF
TRBJ1-3,.,TRBV10-2,17,.,TGCGCCAGCAGTGAGTGGAGGGTCTCCACGTCTGGAAACACCATATATTTT,CASSEWRVSTSGNTIYF
TRBJ1-1,.,TRBV6-5,11,.,TGTGCCAGCAGGGCGAACACTGAAGCTTTCTTT,CASRANTEAFF
TRBJ1-2,.,TRBV28,12,.,TGTGCCAGCAGTTCCAGGGACTATGGCTACACCTTC,CASSSRDYGYTF
TRBJ2-1,few,TRBV5-1,16,TRBD2,TGCGCCAGCAGCTTAACTAGCGGATCCTCCTACAATGAGCAGTTCTTC,CASSLTSGSSYNEQFF